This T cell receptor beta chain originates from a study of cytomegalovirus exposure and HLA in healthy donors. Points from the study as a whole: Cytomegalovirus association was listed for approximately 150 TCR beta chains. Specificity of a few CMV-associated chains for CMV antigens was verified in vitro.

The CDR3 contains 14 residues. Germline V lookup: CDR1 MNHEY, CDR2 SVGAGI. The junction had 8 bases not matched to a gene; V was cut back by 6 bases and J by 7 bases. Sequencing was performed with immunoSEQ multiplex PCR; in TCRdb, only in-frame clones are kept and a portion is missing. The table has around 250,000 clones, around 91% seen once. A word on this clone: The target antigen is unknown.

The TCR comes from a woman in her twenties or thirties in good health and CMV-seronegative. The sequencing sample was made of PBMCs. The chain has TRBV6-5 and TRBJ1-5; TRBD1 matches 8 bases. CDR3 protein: CASSYGQGLQPQHF. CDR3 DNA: TGTGCCAGCAGCTACGGACAGGGCCTACAGCCCCAGCATTTT.